The 27 T cell receptor beta chains listed next were all sequenced from one sample in a study of blood T cell repertoires in COVID-19. Method: immunoSEQ multiplex PCR; TCRdb's copy keeps in-frame clones and lacks some. This table holds 300,000 to 450,000 clones, 80% to 90% found once. Sequenced: peripheral blood. The receptor set was obtained from a woman in her thirties with COVID-19, enrolled during active disease.

The chain couples TRBV7-9 to TRBJ2-5; D is possibly TRBD2 (6 bases). Per the germline V gene, CDR1 is SEHNR and CDR2 is FQNEAQ (reference sequence). The CDR3 contains 12 residues. V lost 3 bases, J lost 5 bases, and 7 bases lay in between. The CDR3 region has the DNA TGTGCCAGCAGCTTCCGGGGGGAGACCCAGTACTTC. Protein: CASSFRGETQYF.

V usage is TRBV2 and J usage is TRBJ1-5; TRBD1 might be the D (6 bases). The CDR3 covers 15 residues. Between the trimmed V and J ends, which lost 5 bases and 2 bases, there was a span of 13 bases. Germline V gene lookup returns CDR1 SNHLY and CDR2 FYNNEI. The chain's CDR3 is CASSSQGWGNQPQHF. Here the CDR3 DNA reads TGTGCCAGCAGTTCACAGGGATGGGGCAATCAGCCCCAGCATTTT. The whole variable domain, remainder taken from reference TRBV2 and TRBJ1-5, is EPEVTQTPSHQVTQMGQEVILRCVPISNHLYFYWYRQILGQKVEFLVSFYNNEISEKSEIFDDQFSVERPDGSNFTLKIRSTKLEDSAMYFCASSSQGWGNQPQHFGDGTRLSIL.

This clone was counted between two and nine times. CDR3 in DNA: TGTGCCAGCAGTTTACAGGGCCAGCCCCAGCATTTT. This codes for CASSLQGQPQHF. The chain combines TRBV28 with TRBJ1-5, with D possibly being TRBD1 (5 bases). The V end was cut by 2 bases, the J end by 7 bases, with 6 bases between. The germline gives CDR1 MDHEN, CDR2 SYDVKM. This CDR3 is 12 amino acids long.

The chain employs TRBV11-3 and TRBJ1-1, with a tentative D call TRBD1 (5 bases). Germline assignment: CDR1 SGHNT and CDR2 YENEEA. The CDR3 length is 14 residues. Trimming removed 1 base from V and 4 bases from J, with 10 bases in between. CDR3 region: CASSLGGQITEAFF. The CDR3 DNA reads TGTGCCAGCAGCTTAGGGGGCCAGATCACTGAAGCTTTCTTT.

V gene TRBV5-1 combines with J gene TRBJ2-2; TRBD1 matches at 7 bases. The CDR3 is 14 amino acids. Germline CDR1 is SGHRS and CDR2 is YFSETQ. Trimming cost V 0 bases and J 8 bases; bases outside gene matches: 4. The DNA for the CDR3 is TGCGCCAGCAGCTTGGGACAGGGCGGAGGGGAGCTGTTTTTT. Translated: CASSLGQGGGELFF.

This chain links TRBV19 with TRBJ2-2, with 8 bases aligning to TRBD1. J was trimmed by 2 bases and V by 6 bases; bases with no gene match: 5. CDR3 length equals 15 residues. Per the germline V gene, CDR1 is LNHDA and CDR2 is SQIVND (reference sequence). CDR3 nucleotide sequence: TGTGCCAGTAGCGCAGACAGGGGTAACACCGGGGAGCTGTTTTTT. Protein product: CASSADRGNTGELFF.

The V gene is TRBV21-1, the J gene TRBJ2-7; the table's D call, TRBD2, was not checked against the DNA. TRBV21-1 is annotated as a pseudogene. The CDR3 has 13 residues. The CDR3 sequence: CASEEGGRYEQYF. The CDR3 DNA sequence: TGTGCCAGCGAGGAGGGCGGAAGATACGAGCAGTACTTC.

J is TRBJ2-1 and V is TRBV4-1; 7 bases agree with TRBD2. The germline CDR1 and CDR2 sequences are MGHRA and YSYEKL. V trimming: 1 base; J trimming: 1 base; junction bases outside the gene matches: 10. The CDR3 spans 18 residues. The CDR3 is CASSQVSSSGRSYNEQFF. In DNA, the CDR3 is TGCGCCAGCAGCCAAGTAAGCTCTAGCGGCAGGTCCTACAATGAGCAGTTCTTC.

The chain links TRBV2 to TRBJ1-1; D unresolved. The CDR3 is made up of 12 amino acids. V was pared by 2 bases and J by 7 bases, with 8 bases between. In germline, CDR1 is SNHLY, CDR2 FYNNEI. Here the CDR3 reads CASSELRDEAFF. The CDR3 nucleotides are TGTGCCAGCAGTGAACTACGGGATGAAGCTTTCTTT.

The V call is TRBV5-8, the J call TRBJ2-7; 9 bases agree with TRBD1. Germline CDR1 SGHTS, CDR2 YDEGEE. This CDR3 is 14 amino acids long. V dropped 4 bases and J dropped 5; count of bases not matched to a gene: 7. This chain's CDR3 is CASSPRTGVNEQYF. The CDR3 DNA sequence: TGTGCCAGCAGCCCTAGGACAGGGGTCAACGAGCAGTACTTC.

V and J are TRBV29-1 and TRBJ2-5, with D maybe TRBD1 (5 bases). V was cut by 4 bases and J by 3 bases, with 15 bases left in between. Germline CDR1 reads SQVTM; CDR2 reads ANQGSEA. CDR3 size: 14 residues. This chain's CDR3 is CSVGYRTEKETQYF. The CDR3 DNA sequence: TGCAGCGTTGGATACAGGACCGAAAAAGAGACCCAGTACTTC.

The chain couples TRBV19 to TRBJ2-7; 7 nucleotides agree with TRBD1. Germline assignment: CDR1 LNHDA and CDR2 SQIVND (reference sequence). The V and J ends lost 6 bases and 0 bases, in that order; junction bases with no gene match: 8. The CDR3 is made up of 15 amino acids. The CDR3 nucleotides read TGTGCCAGTAGGAGCAGGGGGTCAAGCTCCTACGAGCAGTACTTC. This gives the protein CASRSRGSSSYEQYF.

The V call is TRBV5-4, the J call TRBJ1-6; 9 positions match TRBD1. The CDR3 covers 16 residues. CDR1 and CDR2 (germline): SGHNT, YYREEE (reference sequence). The V gene end was trimmed by 4 bases and the J gene end by 10 bases; junction bases not matched to a gene: 12. In DNA, the CDR3 is TGTGCCAGCAGCGTACGGAGACAGGGGGTGGACTCACCCCTCCACTTT. It specifies CASSVRRQGVDSPLHF.

The chain is built from TRBV2 and TRBJ2-3; 11 bases map to TRBD1. The CDR3 has 14 amino acids. The V gene's germline CDR1 is SNHLY and CDR2 FYNNEI. The V gene end was trimmed by 6 bases and the J gene end by 5 bases; junction bases not matched to a gene: 4. In DNA, the CDR3 is TGTGCCAGCAGAGGGGGACAGGGGGTAGATACGCAGTATTTT. It translates to CASRGGQGVDTQYF.

The chain recombines TRBV15 with TRBJ2-1; D might be TRBD1 (6 bases). Trimming shortened V by 0 bases and J by 5 bases, and 14 bases separated the two germline ends. The CDR3 consists of 16 residues. The V gene's germline CDR1 is LNHNV and CDR2 YYDKDF (reference sequence). The CDR3 region has the DNA TGTGCCACCAGCAGAGAGGGGGCTCAGCCTGACAATGAGCAGTTCTTC. Its protein is CATSREGAQPDNEQFF.

This clone appeared once. The J gene is TRBJ2-7, the V gene TRBV5-1; 8 bases agree with TRBD2. The J segment lost 4 bases and the V segment lost 2 bases, leaving 8 bases of the junction unmatched. CDR3 length: 15 amino acids. Germline V CDR1 and CDR2: SGHRS, YFSETQ. The DNA for the CDR3 is TGCGCCAGCAGCTTCGAGGCGGGAGGTTCTTACGAGCAGTACTTC. Its translation is CASSFEAGGSYEQYF.

CDR3 sequence: CASSVTVLSTGELFF. The CDR3 DNA sequence: TGTGCCAGCAGTGTGACAGTTCTTTCCACCGGGGAGCTGTTTTTT. This rearrangement joins TRBV25-1 to TRBJ2-2; perhaps TRBD1 as D (5 bases). V shed 4 bases and J shed 4 bases, with 13 bases lying between them. Germline CDR1 MGHDK, CDR2 SYGVNS. The CDR3 loop spans 15 amino acids.

A single count supports this clone. This sequence joins TRBV30 and TRBJ2-3, with 9 bases that match TRBD2. V lost 8 bases and J lost 3; bases outside the gene matches: 3. The CDR3 contains 12 residues. Germline V gives CDR1 GTSNPN, CDR2 SVGIG (reference sequence). The CDR3 DNA sequence: TGTGCCGTTAGCGGGGGAACAGATACGCAGTATTTT. It is translated as CAVSGGTDTQYF.

The rearrangement links TRBV5-4 to TRBJ2-7, with a weak D call TRBD1 (6 bases). The CDR3 length is 13 residues. The germline gives CDR1 SGHNT, CDR2 YYREEE (reference sequence). V was pared by 3 bases and J by 6 bases, with 13 bases between. The DNA of the CDR3 is TGTGCCAGCAGCTATACAGGGAGAGGCGAGCAGTACTTC. Translation gives CASSYTGRGEQYF.

The chain joins TRBV30 to TRBJ2-7; D perhaps matches TRBD2 (6 bases). The ends were cut back, 0 bases at V and 7 bases at J, with 22 bases in the middle. Germline CDR1 reads GTSNPN; CDR2 reads SVGIG (reference sequence). CDR3 length equals 16 residues. CDR3 nucleotide sequence: TGTGCCTGGAGTGTCCCCAAGGGCGGGGATTCGGGGGAGCAGTACTTC. As protein: CAWSVPKGGDSGEQYF. The full variable domain, rest sourced from reference TRBV30 and TRBJ2-7, is SQTIHQWPATLVQPVGSPLSLECTVEGTSNPNLYWYRQAAGRGLQLLFYSVGIGQISSEVPQNLSASRPQDRQFILSSKKLLLSDSGFYLCAWSVPKGGDSGEQYFGPGTRLTVT.

This chain connects TRBV2 to TRBJ2-1, with 9 nucleotides matching TRBD1. This CDR3 spans 16 amino acids. V shed 5 bases and J 2 bases; nucleotides not matched to a gene: 7. Germline loops: CDR1 SNHLY, CDR2 FYNNEI. The CDR3 sequence: CASSPWGQGPYNEQFF. CDR3 nucleotide sequence: TGTGCCAGCAGTCCCTGGGGACAGGGTCCCTACAATGAGCAGTTCTTC.

The chain carries TRBV7-8 and TRBJ2-7; 8 nucleotides match TRBD1. The junction had 7 bases not matched to a gene; V was cut back by 1 base and J by 2 bases. Germline CDR1 and CDR2: SGHVS and FQNEAQ. This CDR3 region has 16 residues. The CDR3 loop is CASSLVGQGLAYEQYF. The CDR3 DNA is TGTGCCAGCAGCTTAGTCGGACAGGGATTAGCCTACGAGCAGTACTTC.

A single count supports this clone. The gene calls are TRBV24-1 and TRBJ1-6; 8 positions agree with TRBD1. CDR3 size: 15 residues. Germline-derived CDR1 and CDR2 are KGHDR and SFDVKD. With 3 bases clipped from V and 8 bases from J, the junction kept 5 bases outside the gene matches. This chain's CDR3 is CATSDMTGVDSPLHF. The DNA of the CDR3 is TGTGCCACCAGTGATATGACAGGGGTGGATTCACCCCTCCACTTT.

This clone occurred once. The V call is TRBV11-3, the J call TRBJ2-7; tentatively, D is TRBD1 (6 bases). Trimming cost V 5 bases and J 9 bases, with 23 bases left between them. The CDR3 covers 15 residues. Germline V CDR1 and CDR2: SGHNT, YENEEA. The CDR3 region has the DNA TGTGCCAGCAGCATCCACAGGGATATGGAACCCGGGCAGTACTTC. Amino acid sequence: CASSIHRDMEPGQYF.

The chain carries TRBV7-9 and TRBJ2-6; D is possibly TRBD2 (5 bases). V lost 4 bases and J lost 4, with 14 bases in between. The germline V gene has CDR1 SEHNR and CDR2 FQNEAQ (reference sequence). The CDR3 is 16 residues long. CDR3 in amino acids: CASSSFRGRGANVLTF. In DNA form, the CDR3 reads TGTGCCAGCAGCTCTTTCCGAGGGAGAGGGGCCAACGTCCTGACTTTC.

J is TRBJ2-7 and V is TRBV5-1, with D perhaps TRBD1 (6 bases). CDR1 and CDR2 (germline): SGHRS, YFSETQ. This CDR3 has 14 amino acids. Trimming cost V 0 bases and J 5 bases, with 12 bases left between them. In DNA, the CDR3 is TGCGCCAGCAGCTTGGAGGCAGGGGCGAACGAGCAGTACTTC. It translates to CASSLEAGANEQYF.

The chain is built from TRBV25-1 and TRBJ2-7; perhaps TRBD1 as D (5 bases). The CDR3 runs 15 residues. The germline V gene has CDR1 MGHDK and CDR2 SYGVNS. V was shortened by 5 bases and J by 2 bases, with 16 bases between the two germline ends. The CDR3 nucleotides read TGTGCCAGCAGTTTCGGTGGGGCTGGGACCTACGAGCAGTACTTC. Its protein product is CASSFGGAGTYEQYF.